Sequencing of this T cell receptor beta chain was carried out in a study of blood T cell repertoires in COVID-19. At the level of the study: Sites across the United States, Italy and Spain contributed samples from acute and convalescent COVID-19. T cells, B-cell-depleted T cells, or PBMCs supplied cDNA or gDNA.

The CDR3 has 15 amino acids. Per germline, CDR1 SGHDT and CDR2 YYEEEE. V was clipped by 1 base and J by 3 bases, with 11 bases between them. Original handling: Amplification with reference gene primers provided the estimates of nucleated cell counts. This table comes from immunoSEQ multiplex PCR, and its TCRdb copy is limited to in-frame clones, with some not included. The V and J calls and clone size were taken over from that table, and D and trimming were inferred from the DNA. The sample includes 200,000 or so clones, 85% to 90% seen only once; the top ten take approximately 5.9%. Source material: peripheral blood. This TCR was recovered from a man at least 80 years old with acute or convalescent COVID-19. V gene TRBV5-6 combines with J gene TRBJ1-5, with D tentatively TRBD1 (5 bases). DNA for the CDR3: TGTGCCAGCAGCTTGTATAACAGGCCCAATCAGCCCCAGCATTTT. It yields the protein CASSLYNRPNQPQHF.